This T cell receptor (beta chain) was found in a study of T cell responses to AZD1222 COVID-19 vaccine. As for the study in general: Pooled samples include second doses given at about 4 or 12 weeks. Study-level findings and limits: CD4 TCRs associated with vaccination spanned spike, dominating at 160-218 and 743-854. Compared with day 0, the breadth and depth of the Spike-specific TCR repertoire rose significantly after two doses of AZD1222. The donor group comprised mostly white British people and more females; the analysis possibly underestimated clonal diversity.

Notes on this clone: Its antigen remains unidentified.

Measured with immunoSEQ multiplex PCR; TCRdb has only the in-frame clones, and not every one. The sample has over 150,000 clones; more than 90% are singletons. The CDR3 sequence is 14 residues long. The junction had 5 bases not matched to a gene; V was cut back by 5 bases and J by 4 bases. In germline, CDR1 is MDHEN, CDR2 SYDVKM. The chain links TRBV28 to TRBJ2-5; 9 bases fit TRBD1. The material sequenced was peripheral blood, taken on day 0 of AZD1222 vaccination. The TCR was taken from an adult in good health. The CDR3 DNA reads TGTGCCAGCAGTACAGGGGGCCGCCGAGAGACCCAGTACTTC. Protein product: CASSTGGRRETQYF.